The subject of this entry is one T cell receptor (beta chain). Original processing methods: Amplification from reference gene primers served as the basis for estimated nucleated cell counts. Profiled with immunoSEQ multiplex PCR; TCRdb holds only in-frame clones, not every one. The V and J calls and the clone size are those of that table, but D and trimming were determined from the DNA. The table records about 53,000 clones, around 79% of them present only once. The sample belongs to a study of blood T cell repertoires in COVID-19. Germline trimming cut 4 bases from V and 3 bases from J; bases unmatched to any gene: 2. CDR3 length: 15 amino acids. The germline gives CDR1 LNHDA, CDR2 SQIVND (reference sequence).

The J gene is TRBJ2-1, the V gene TRBV19; 11 nucleotides match TRBD2. The sequence came from an older man with active or convalescent COVID-19. Sequencing used peripheral blood. The CDR3 is CASSTTSGGYNEQFF. In nucleotides, the CDR3 is TGTGCCAGTAGTACAACTAGCGGGGGCTACAATGAGCAGTTCTTC.